These T cell receptor beta chains were read from a single sample in a study of T cell changes during pregnancy in multiple sclerosis. Generated by immunoSEQ multiplex PCR, the TCRdb table keeps only in-frame clones and is missing some. The sample has some 81,000 clones; about 91% are singletons. This specimen was peripheral blood, taken before pregnancy. Receptors were obtained from a female donor with multiple sclerosis, enrolled in a pregnancy study. Each CDR3 is given with its conserved first and last residue. The order of the fields is clone size, J gene, D gene, V gene, CDR3 protein, CDR3 DNA. A D gene is named only where the DNA matches it firmly. Expanded clones get a size class; other rows say once, few or many, or leave the size out.

clone_size: -; j_call: TRBJ1-4; d_call: -; v_call: TRBV5-6; cdr3_aa: CASSRSMTATNEKLFF; cdr3_nt: TGTGCCAGCAGCCGGTCAATGACAGCAACTAATGAAAAACTGTTTTTT
clone_size: -; j_call: TRBJ2-7; d_call: -; v_call: TRBV7-8; cdr3_aa: CASSLGRGRAYEQYF; cdr3_nt: TGTGCCAGCAGCTTAGGGAGGGGGCGCGCCTACGAGCAGTACTTC
clone_size: -; j_call: TRBJ1-1; d_call: -; v_call: TRBV5-4; cdr3_aa: CASSLRGGIGGEAFF; cdr3_nt: TGTGCCAGCAGCTTGCGAGGGGGAATAGGGGGTGAAGCTTTCTTT
clone_size: medium-sized; j_call: TRBJ2-2; d_call: -; v_call: TRBV2; cdr3_aa: CATTNTGELFF; cdr3_nt: TGTGCCACCACGAACACCGGGGAGCTGTTTTTT
clone_size: -; j_call: TRBJ2-7; d_call: -; v_call: TRBV5-4; cdr3_aa: CASSWGHTYEQYF; cdr3_nt: TGTGCCAGCAGCTGGGGACACACCTACGAGCAGTACTTC
clone_size: -; j_call: TRBJ1-1; d_call: -; v_call: TRBV28; cdr3_aa: CASSLGPLKAFF; cdr3_nt: TGTGCCAGCAGTTTAGGGCCCCTCAAGGCTTTCTTT
clone_size: -; j_call: TRBJ1-4; d_call: TRBD1; v_call: TRBV7-9; cdr3_aa: CASLQPGQGREKLFF; cdr3_nt: TGTGCCAGCCTCCAACCGGGACAGGGCAGAGAAAAACTGTTTTTT
clone_size: -; j_call: TRBJ1-2; d_call: -; v_call: TRBV4-1; cdr3_aa: CASSHGQLPPSF; cdr3_nt: TGCGCCAGCAGCCACGGACAGCTACCCCCGTCCTTC
clone_size: -; j_call: TRBJ1-2; d_call: -; v_call: TRBV5-4; cdr3_aa: CASSLGTAGGYTF; cdr3_nt: TGTGCCAGCAGCTTGGGGACAGCCGGTGGCTACACCTTC
clone_size: -; j_call: TRBJ2-5; d_call: TRBD2; v_call: TRBV29-1; cdr3_aa: CSVPGGGNLETQYF; cdr3_nt: TGCAGCGTCCCGGGAGGAGGGAATCTAGAGACCCAGTACTTC
clone_size: -; j_call: TRBJ2-1; d_call: TRBD2; v_call: TRBV4-1; cdr3_aa: CASSPPGGGINEQFF; cdr3_nt: TGCGCCAGCAGTCCTCCGGGAGGGGGGATAAATGAGCAGTTCTTC
clone_size: -; j_call: TRBJ2-4; d_call: -; v_call: TRBV7-9; cdr3_aa: CASSLERKAKNIQYF; cdr3_nt: TGTGCCAGCAGCTTAGAGCGGAAAGCCAAAAACATTCAGTACTTC
clone_size: medium-sized; j_call: TRBJ2-2; d_call: -; v_call: TRBV4-1; cdr3_aa: CASSQVPTGGELFF; cdr3_nt: TGCGCCAGCAGCCAAGTGCCGACTGGCGGGGAGCTGTTTTTT
clone_size: -; j_call: TRBJ2-2; d_call: -; v_call: TRBV7-9; cdr3_aa: CASSYRWRGGADTGELFF; cdr3_nt: TGTGCCAGCAGTTACCGGTGGAGGGGGGGCGCCGACACCGGGGAGCTGTTTTTT
clone_size: -; j_call: TRBJ2-2; d_call: -; v_call: TRBV5-4; cdr3_aa: CASSLPGIHGTGELFF; cdr3_nt: TGTGCCAGCAGCTTGCCGGGAATTCACGGCACCGGGGAGCTGTTTTTT
clone_size: -; j_call: TRBJ2-1; d_call: TRBD2; v_call: TRBV10-3; cdr3_aa: CAISESGLTGGNEQFF; cdr3_nt: TGTGCCATCAGTGAGAGCGGCCTAACGGGGGGAAATGAGCAGTTCTTC
clone_size: -; j_call: TRBJ2-7; d_call: TRBD1; v_call: TRBV7-9; cdr3_aa: CASDLITGTGGDEQYF; cdr3_nt: TGTGCCAGCGACCTCATCACCGGGACAGGTGGGGACGAGCAGTACTTC
clone_size: -; j_call: TRBJ1-1; d_call: TRBD1; v_call: TRBV4-1; cdr3_aa: CASSQPDRVTEAFF; cdr3_nt: TGCGCCAGCAGCCAACCCGACAGGGTGACTGAAGCTTTCTTT
clone_size: -; j_call: TRBJ1-6; d_call: -; v_call: TRBV4-3; cdr3_aa: CASSQDPPGSEGWSSPLHF; cdr3_nt: TGCGCCAGCAGCCAAGACCCGCCCGGGTCCGAGGGATGGAGTTCACCCCTCCACTTT
clone_size: -; j_call: TRBJ2-7; d_call: -; v_call: TRBV6-1; cdr3_aa: CASSLTGKFSYEQYF; cdr3_nt: TGTGCCAGCAGTCTAACCGGGAAGTTCTCCTACGAGCAGTACTTC
clone_size: -; j_call: TRBJ1-1; d_call: -; v_call: TRBV28; cdr3_aa: CASSLGNTEAFF; cdr3_nt: TGTGCCAGCAGTCTCGGGAACACTGAAGCTTTCTTT
clone_size: -; j_call: TRBJ2-2; d_call: -; v_call: TRBV6-4; cdr3_aa: CASSDSYTGELFF; cdr3_nt: TGTGCCAGCAGTGACAGCTACACCGGGGAGCTGTTTTTT
clone_size: -; j_call: TRBJ2-7; d_call: TRBD1; v_call: TRBV9; cdr3_aa: CASSLGQGTYYEQYF; cdr3_nt: TGTGCCAGCAGCCTCGGACAGGGAACGTACTACGAGCAGTACTTC
clone_size: -; j_call: TRBJ1-4; d_call: TRBD1; v_call: TRBV5-4; cdr3_aa: CASSDGQGREKLFF; cdr3_nt: TGTGCCAGCAGCGACGGACAGGGACGTGAAAAACTGTTTTTT
clone_size: -; j_call: TRBJ2-3; d_call: TRBD2; v_call: TRBV5-1; cdr3_aa: CASSPHGLAGVPDTQYF; cdr3_nt: TGCGCCAGCAGCCCTCATGGACTAGCGGGGGTCCCAGATACGCAGTATTTT
clone_size: -; j_call: TRBJ1-6; d_call: -; v_call: TRBV11-2; cdr3_aa: CASSSPRGSPLHF; cdr3_nt: TGTGCCAGCAGCTCCCCCCGGGGGTCACCCCTCCACTTT
clone_size: -; j_call: TRBJ1-2; d_call: -; v_call: TRBV6-1; cdr3_aa: CASSEGLRYGYTF; cdr3_nt: TGTGCCAGCAGTGAGGGGCTTCGCTATGGCTACACCTTC
clone_size: -; j_call: TRBJ2-1; d_call: TRBD2; v_call: TRBV7-2; cdr3_aa: CASSLGWGGNEQFF; cdr3_nt: TGTGCCAGCAGCTTAGGGTGGGGGGGCAATGAGCAGTTCTTC
clone_size: -; j_call: TRBJ2-3; d_call: -; v_call: TRBV30; cdr3_aa: CAWSHAGDRRDTQYF; cdr3_nt: TGTGCCTGGAGTCACGCGGGCGACAGGCGGGATACGCAGTATTTT